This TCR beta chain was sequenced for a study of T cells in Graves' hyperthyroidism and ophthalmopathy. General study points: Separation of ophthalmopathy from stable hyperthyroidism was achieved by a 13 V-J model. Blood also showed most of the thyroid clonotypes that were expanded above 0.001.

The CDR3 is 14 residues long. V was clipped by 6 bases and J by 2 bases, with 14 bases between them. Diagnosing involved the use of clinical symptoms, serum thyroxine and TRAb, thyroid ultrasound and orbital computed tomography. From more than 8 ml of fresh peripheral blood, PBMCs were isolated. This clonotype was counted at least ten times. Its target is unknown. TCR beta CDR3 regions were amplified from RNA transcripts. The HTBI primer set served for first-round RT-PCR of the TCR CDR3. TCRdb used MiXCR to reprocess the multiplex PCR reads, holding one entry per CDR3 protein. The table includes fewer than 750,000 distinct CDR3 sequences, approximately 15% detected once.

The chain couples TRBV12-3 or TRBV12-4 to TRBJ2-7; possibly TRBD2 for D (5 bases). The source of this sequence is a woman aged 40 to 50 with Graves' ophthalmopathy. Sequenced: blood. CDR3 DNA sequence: TGTGCCAGCAGCGACACGGCGGGTCCCTACGAGCAGTACTTC. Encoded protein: CASSDTAGPYEQYF.